This entry describes one T cell receptor (beta chain). Its antigen is unidentified. Generated by immunoSEQ multiplex PCR, the TCRdb table keeps only in-frame clones and is missing some. The sample consists of some 45,000 clones, around 85% of them appearing once. The data were taken from a study of OX40 agonist ivuxolimab in advanced cancers. About the research overall: Earlier treatment with anti-PD-1, anti-PD-L1 or anti-CTLA-4 was permitted, and approximately 38% had received some. Three patients showed partial responses: one hepatocellular carcinoma and two cutaneous melanoma cases.

Notes on the study in general: Expanded clones were, on average, more numerous among CD8+ T cells than CD4+.

Germline V lookup: CDR1 MNHEY, CDR2 SMNVEV (reference sequence). This CDR3 has 14 amino acids. Between the trimmed V and J ends, which lost 5 bases and 4 bases, there was a span of 11 bases. This TCR came from an adult with an advanced solid tumor such as melanoma, head and neck, liver or kidney cancer. The specimen comprised CD4+ or CD8+ T cells sorted from blood, sampled in a trial of the OX40 agonist ivuxolimab. The rearrangement links TRBV27 to TRBJ2-2; a weak D match, TRBD1 (5 bases). The CDR3 is CASSPATVTGELFF. The CDR3 DNA sequence: TGTGCCAGCAGTCCCGCGACAGTCACCGGGGAGCTGTTTTTT.